The clone carrying this T cell receptor (beta chain) has more than one count but fewer than ten. Its specificity is not known. This record belongs to a study of T cell repertoires in cytomegalovirus infection. Overall study: Recently identified HLA-C-restricted and well-studied HLA-B-restricted CMV epitopes were used. CMV infection and matching HLA type were both indicated by public TCR beta signatures. Study results and caveats: In two of eight donors, the top clonotype was HLA-C-restricted CMV-specific. Of the TCR beta families, the public ones yielded a cumulative frequency that identified carriers of CMV plus the relevant HLA.

CDR3 length equals 14 residues. CDR1 is SNHLY and CDR2 is FYNNEI in the germline V gene. V lost 4 bases to trimming and J lost 5 bases, with 12 bases between them. One entry per CDR3 protein results from TCRdb running MiXCR on the reads. The sample lists 450,000 to 650,000 distinct CDR3 sequences, about 39% occurring once. This TCR derives from a human donor in good health (CMV status not recorded). Some clones in this sample may be carry-over from other donors' samples. V is TRBV2 and J is TRBJ1-5; D not resolved. The material sequenced was cultured PBMCs, taken from culture after CMV antigen stimulation. In DNA, the CDR3 is TGTGCCAGCAGTGGGGATAGCCCCCATCAGCCCCAGCATTTT. It encodes CASSGDSPHQPQHF.